This passage covers 8 T cell receptor beta chains from one sample sequenced in a study of OX40 agonist ivuxolimab in advanced cancers. The method behind the library was the immunoSEQ multiplex PCR assay. This is the immuneACCESS table as TCRdb keeps it, with only in-frame sequences that have V and J called. A part of the clones is gone; compared with another copy, unresolved V genes explain less than half, and the rest is unexplained. In this sample the table shows 25,000 to 35,000 clones, less than 85% of which occur a single time. Jointly, the top ten make up roughly 28% of the sample. This sample comprised CD4+ or CD8+ T cells sorted from blood, obtained in a trial of the OX40 agonist ivuxolimab. Receptors originate from an adult with an advanced solid tumor such as melanoma, head and neck, liver or kidney cancer.

This clone has a single count. The chain uses TRBV27 and TRBJ1-5; TRBD1 matches 7 bases. J gave up 2 bases and V 6 bases, and 4 bases lay outside the gene matches. CDR3 length equals 14 residues. CDR1 and CDR2 from the germline V gene are MNHEY and SMNVEV (reference sequence). CDR3 sequence: CASSRGLGNQPQHF. The DNA of the CDR3 is TGTGCCAGCAGCAGGGGGTTGGGCAATCAGCCCCAGCATTTT.

The chain is built from TRBV27 and TRBJ1-5; 10 bases fit TRBD1. V lost 6 bases, J lost 6 bases, and 11 bases stayed unmatched. Germline V gives CDR1 MNHEY, CDR2 SMNVEV (reference sequence). CDR3 length: 16 amino acids. CDR3 sequence: CASSNLGQGRAQPQHF. In DNA form, the CDR3 reads TGTGCCAGCAGCAACCTGGGACAGGGGCGTGCTCAGCCCCAGCATTTT.

This clone was recorded only once. The CDR3 loop reads CASSLAPSYEQYF. For the CDR3, the DNA is TGTGCCAGCAGCTTGGCTCCCAGCTACGAGCAGTACTTC. This chain links TRBV5-5 with TRBJ2-7; D not certain. The germline V gene encodes CDR1 SGHKS and CDR2 YYEKEE (reference sequence). Trimming left V 0 bases short and J 3 bases short, with 7 bases between. The CDR3 totals 13 residues.

About this clone: The junction departs from the called germline gene at one end, perhaps through a read error. The chain couples TRBV27 to TRBJ2-1, with D uncertain. CDR3 length: 14 residues. Germline CDR1 is MNHEY and CDR2 is SMNVEV (reference sequence). CDR3 protein: CASSSGLTRNGQFF. The CDR3 DNA reads TGTGCCAGCAGTTCCGGATTAACGCGCAATGGGCAGTTCTTC.

The V call is TRBV13, the J call TRBJ1-2; no firm D call. Trimming removed 5 bases from V and 4 bases from J, with 11 bases in between. This CDR3 spans 13 amino acids. Germline V gene data show CDR1 as PRHDT and CDR2 as FYEKMQ (reference sequence). CDR3 sequence (DNA): TGTGCCAGCAGCACCCGGGGAGGCTATGGCTACACCTTC. Its translation: CASSTRGGYGYTF.

The chain has TRBV7-6 and TRBJ2-3; D ambiguous. CDR3 length equals 13 residues. V was cut by 0 bases and J by 2 bases, with 3 bases left in between. Germline CDR1 is SGHVS and CDR2 is FNYEAQ. In DNA form, the CDR3 reads TGTGCCAGCAGCTTAGCTAACACAGATACGCAGTATTTT. Translating gives CASSLANTDTQYF.

This clone was seen only a few times. This rearrangement joins TRBV27 to TRBJ2-5, with TRBD2 matching over 8 bases. From germline, CDR1 is MNHEY and CDR2 SMNVEV (reference sequence). Losses at the gene ends were 5 bases for V and 5 bases for J; bases not matched to a gene: 10. The CDR3 is made up of 15 amino acids. The CDR3 DNA is TGTGCCAGCAGTCGACTCGGGGGGGCGGAGGAGACCCAGTACTTC. It yields the protein CASSRLGGAEETQYF.

This chain connects TRBV2 to TRBJ2-7, with 9 bases that match TRBD2. Germline V gene data show CDR1 as SNHLY and CDR2 as FYNNEI. The CDR3 length is 14 residues. J gave up 2 bases and V 4 bases, and 3 bases lay outside the gene matches. CDR3 sequence (DNA): TGTGCCAGCAGTGGGACTAGCGTTGCCTACGAGCAGTACTTC. Amino acid sequence: CASSGTSVAYEQYF.